The clone carrying this TCR beta chain was detected a few times. The antigen remains undetermined. One entry per CDR3 protein results from TCRdb running MiXCR on the 5' RACE reads. The repertoire includes tens of thousands of distinct CDR3 sequences, 9% of them detected once, and about 30% sits in the top ten. This entry belongs to a study of CD8 T cells in ankylosing spondylitis. Regarding the study as a whole: The study looked at matched synovial fluid samples from ankylosing spondylitis patients. Disease-linked clones were reported to be significantly enriched there. A motif of under 10 highly homologous TCR beta variants was seen as apparently characteristic of ankylosing spondylitis blood. Disease-linked clones bore a CD8+ phenotype, appearing relatively rarely in peripheral blood.

The CDR3 spans 15 residues. Germline trimming cut 6 bases from V and 6 bases from J; bases unmatched to any gene: 8. Looked up from germline, CDR1 is LNHDA and CDR2 is SQIVND (reference sequence). This sequence originates from a male donor with ankylosing spondylitis. This chain joins TRBV19 and TRBJ2-2; 9 bases match TRBD1. Sequences were obtained from blood, either unsorted or a sorted T cell fraction (not recorded which). The CDR3 spells CASSPGQGPPGELFF. The DNA of the CDR3 is TGTGCCAGTAGCCCGGGACAGGGTCCACCCGGGGAGCTGTTTTTT.